Below are 22 T cell receptor beta chains sequenced from a single sample in a study of shared clonotypes between healthy human individuals. Only in-frame clones appear in the TCRdb table, and some are missing; sequencing was by immunoSEQ multiplex PCR. The sample lists about 2 million clones; about 94% were seen once. Cells designated naive CD8 were CD45RO-negative and were positively selected for CCR7, with terminally differentiated effector memory CD45RA+ cells excluded. Source material: naive CD8+ T cells sorted from blood. The receptors were sampled from a man younger than 35 in good health.

The CDR3 sequence: CASSNTGASYNEQFF. CDR3 in DNA: TGTGCCAGCAGCAACACAGGGGCATCCTACAATGAGCAGTTCTTC. The gene calls are TRBV6-5 and TRBJ2-1; 7 bases match TRBD1. The CDR3 runs 15 residues. Looked up from germline, CDR1 is MNHEY and CDR2 is SVGAGI. V trimming: 6 bases; J trimming: 1 base; junction bases outside the gene matches: 6.

The chain links TRBV5-6 to TRBJ1-4; the D is unclear. Germline V gene sequence: CDR1 SGHDT, CDR2 YYEEEE. This CDR3 comprises 14 residues. V dropped 0 bases and J dropped 4 bases, with 7 bases sitting between them. Here the CDR3 reads CASSLGLINEKLFF. The DNA for the CDR3 is TGTGCCAGCAGCTTGGGGCTCATTAATGAAAAACTGTTTTTT.

The chain employs TRBV13 and TRBJ2-7; D is possibly TRBD1 (5 bases). The V gene's germline CDR1 is PRHDT and CDR2 FYEKMQ (reference sequence). Trimming pared 0 bases from V and 0 bases from J, leaving 15 bases between. The CDR3 is 17 residues long. The DNA of the CDR3 is TGTGCCAGCAGCTTAGGCCGTCAGGGCCTGAGCTCCTACGAGCAGTACTTC. It specifies CASSLGRQGLSSYEQYF. Full variable domain (remainder filled in from reference TRBV13 and TRBJ2-7): AAGVIQSPRHLIKEKRETATLKCYPIPRHDTVYWYQQGPGQDPQFLISFYEKMQSDKGSIPDRFSAQQFSDYHSELNMSSLELGDSALYFCASSLGRQGLSSYEQYFGPGTRLTVT.

The chain couples TRBV7-9 to TRBJ2-7; 7 bases map to TRBD1. This CDR3 region has 14 residues. Germline trimming cut 1 base from V and 5 bases from J; bases unmatched to any gene: 5. CDR1 is SEHNR and CDR2 is FQNEAQ in the germline V gene (reference sequence). For the CDR3, the DNA is TGTGCCAGCAGCTTAGTCACAGGGGTCCACGAGCAGTACTTC. It codes for CASSLVTGVHEQYF.

The rearrangement links TRBV7-9 to TRBJ1-4, with no clear D. Germline V gene data show CDR1 as SEHNR and CDR2 as FQNEAQ (reference sequence). This CDR3 has 15 residues. The germline V and J ends were trimmed by 6 bases and 7 bases, with 18 bases remaining between them. As DNA, the CDR3 is TGTGCCAGCAGAACCCAAGATTTGAGCGGTGAAAAACTGTTTTTT. Protein sequence: CASRTQDLSGEKLFF.

The gene calls are TRBV2 and TRBJ2-7; a weak D match, TRBD1 (5 bases). From germline, CDR1 is SNHLY and CDR2 FYNNEI. The V gene lost 0 bases and the J gene lost 5 bases, with 11 bases spanning the gap. This CDR3 has 14 residues. The CDR3 is CASSEADSFDEQYF. In DNA, the CDR3 is TGTGCCAGCAGTGAAGCAGACAGCTTCGACGAGCAGTACTTC.

The rearrangement joins TRBV5-6 to TRBJ2-2; 7 bases map to TRBD2. This CDR3 contains 15 residues. V lost 1 base, J lost 5 bases, and 5 bases stayed unmatched. Per the germline V gene, CDR1 is SGHDT and CDR2 is YYEEEE. The CDR3 spells CASSLRTSVTGELFF. In nucleotides, the CDR3 is TGTGCCAGCAGCTTGCGGACTAGTGTTACCGGGGAGCTGTTTTTT.

This clone has just one count. This chain links TRBV5-4 with TRBJ2-4; D tentatively reads TRBD1 or TRBD2 (6 bases each). The V and J ends lost 1 base and 6 bases respectively, with 8 bases between them. The CDR3 is 13 amino acids. The V gene's germline CDR1 is SGHNT and CDR2 YYREEE (reference sequence). The DNA for the CDR3 is TGTGCCAGCAGCTTGACGGGGGCAAACATTCAGTACTTC. Translating it yields CASSLTGANIQYF.

V usage is TRBV15 and J usage is TRBJ2-1, with D possibly being TRBD1 (5 bases). Looked up from germline, CDR1 is LNHNV and CDR2 is YYDKDF (reference sequence). The CDR3 totals 15 residues. V was clipped by 3 bases and J by 3 bases, with 12 bases between them. CDR3 loop: CATSSLQEIYNEQFF. The CDR3, as DNA: TGTGCCACCAGCAGCCTACAGGAGATCTACAATGAGCAGTTCTTC.

The J gene is TRBJ2-1, the V gene TRBV7-9; D unresolved. With 5 bases removed from V and 9 bases from J, the gap between germline ends came to 20 bases. There are 15 residues in the CDR3. Germline lookup yields CDR1 SEHNR and CDR2 FQNEAQ (reference sequence). CDR3 nucleotides: TGTGCCAGCAGCCCCAATCAAGGTTTAGCTGGTGAGCAGTTCTTC. It codes for CASSPNQGLAGEQFF.

The genes are TRBV28 and TRBJ2-7, with TRBD1 matching 7 bases. CDR1 and CDR2 (germline): MDHEN, SYDVKM. There are 17 residues in the CDR3. The V segment lost 4 bases and the J segment 1 base; nucleotides outside the gene matches: 13. CDR3 DNA sequence: TGTGCCAGCAGTTCCCAATGGGACAGCTCCTTTTCCTACGAGCAGTACTTC. It translates to CASSSQWDSSFSYEQYF.

The rearrangement links TRBV5-6 to TRBJ1-6; TRBD1 agrees at 7 bases. CDR1 is SGHDT, CDR2 YYEEEE, per germline. V shed 0 bases and J 0 bases; nucleotides not matched to a gene: 9. CDR3 length equals 19 residues. The CDR3 DNA is TGTGCCAGCAGCTTGGCAAGGAGGGGGCCAAGCTCCTATAATTCACCCCTCCACTTT. Amino acids: CASSLARRGPSSYNSPLHF.

The chain couples TRBV7-8 to TRBJ2-3, with 7 bases matching TRBD1. Trimming took 1 base from V and 2 from J; bases not matched to a gene: 9. The CDR3 totals 17 residues. Germline loops: CDR1 SGHVS, CDR2 FQNEAQ. Written as DNA, the CDR3 is TGTGCCAGCAGCTTAGGCCCGGGACAGAGTCCCACAGATACGCAGTATTTT. Translation gives CASSLGPGQSPTDTQYF.

To note about this clone: A junction end diverges from the germline sequence, so it may reflect a read error. Other DNA sequences in the sample encode the same CDR3. The chain joins TRBV9 to TRBJ2-7, with unresolved D. The CDR3 extends over 15 amino acids. The V gene's germline CDR1 is SGDLS and CDR2 YYNGEE. The CDR3 protein is CASSVEGYRSGEQYF. CDR3 bases: TGTGCCAGCAGTGTAGAAGGGTACCGATCGGGCGAGCAGTACTTC. The variable domain in full, with the rest retrieved from reference TRBV9 and TRBJ2-7, is DSGVTQTPKHLITATGQRVTLRCSPRSGDLSVYWYQQSLDQGLQFLIQYYNGEERAKGNILERFSAQQFPDLHSELNLSSLELGDSALYFCASSVEGYRSGEQYFGPGTRLTVT.

This chain connects TRBV23-1 to TRBJ1-2; 7 positions agree with TRBD1. TRBV23-1 is annotated as an ORF whose role is uncertain. The J segment lost 1 base and the V segment lost 4 bases, leaving 3 bases of the junction unmatched. The CDR3 covers 14 residues. CDR3 amino acids: CASSRGQRNYGYTF. DNA of the CDR3: TGCGCCAGCAGTCGGGGACAGCGTAACTATGGCTACACCTTC.

The V and J genes are TRBV14 and TRBJ1-2, with 7 bases that match TRBD1. The CDR3 sequence is 16 residues long. The germline gives CDR1 SGHDN, CDR2 FVKESK. Losses at the gene ends were 0 bases for V and 6 bases for J; bases not matched to a gene: 10. This chain's CDR3 is CASSQDGDRVLDGYTF. The CDR3 DNA reads as TGTGCCAGCAGCCAAGATGGAGACAGGGTTTTGGATGGCTACACCTTC.

The chain employs TRBV10-2 and TRBJ2-7; the match to TRBD2 covers 7 bases. This CDR3 region has 15 residues. V trimming: 5 bases; J trimming: 0 bases; junction bases outside the gene matches: 7. Germline lookup yields CDR1 WSHSY and CDR2 SAAADI. CDR3 sequence reads: CASSSVAGSSYEQYF. The CDR3, as DNA: TGCGCCAGCAGTTCCGTAGCGGGCTCCTCCTACGAGCAGTACTTC.

Details on this clone: Different DNA sequences within this sample yield the same CDR3. This rearrangement joins TRBV11-2 to TRBJ2-7; 10 bases line up with TRBD2. The germline V gene encodes CDR1 SGHAT and CDR2 FQNNGV. With V trimmed by 0 bases and J by 4 bases, 3 bases remained unmatched. This CDR3 is 15 amino acids long. CDR3 bases: TGTGCCAGCAGCTTAGATCTAGCGGGAGCGTACGAGCAGTACTTC. This translates into CASSLDLAGAYEQYF.

The chain carries TRBV9 and TRBJ2-5; 9 bases fit TRBD2. The CDR3 covers 15 residues. Germline values: CDR1 SGDLS, CDR2 YYNGEE. With 5 bases clipped from V and 4 bases from J, the junction kept 9 bases outside the gene matches. The CDR3 DNA sequence: TGTGCCAGCAGTCCCGGACTAGCGATCTTAGAGACCCAGTACTTC. Translated, it gives CASSPGLAILETQYF.

This clone was counted between two and nine times. The V call is TRBV29-1, the J call TRBJ1-5; D is undetermined. The CDR3 loop spans 12 amino acids. The germline V gene has CDR1 SQVTM and CDR2 ANQGSEA. V lost 4 bases and J 0 bases, leaving 4 bases between the germline ends. For the CDR3, the DNA is TGCAGCGTTGGTGTTAGCAATCAGCCCCAGCATTTT. Protein sequence: CSVGVSNQPQHF.

This clone has only one observation. The V and J genes are TRBV7-9 and TRBJ1-1; D unclear. CDR1 SEHNR and CDR2 FQNEAQ come from the germline V gene (reference sequence). Trimming took off 5 bases at V and 1 base at J, with 14 bases between the two ends. The CDR3 is 15 residues long. In DNA form, the CDR3 reads TGTGCCAGCAGCCCACAGACCACTAAGAACACTGAAGCTTTCTTT. It yields the protein CASSPQTTKNTEAFF.

CDR3 coding DNA: TGCGCCAGGATATTTTCAGGCGATTATAGCAATCAGCCCCAGCATTTT. It yields the protein CARIFSGDYSNQPQHF. V is TRBV10-1 and J is TRBJ1-5, with D unresolved. Germline V lookup: CDR1 WNHNN, CDR2 SYGVQD (reference sequence). Between the trimmed V and J ends, which lost 9 bases and 0 bases, there was a span of 18 bases. The CDR3 has 16 amino acids.